The 27 T cell receptor beta chains below come from one sample, sequenced in a study of control samples from healthy donors and cancer patients. Profiled with immunoSEQ multiplex PCR; TCRdb holds only in-frame clones, not every one. Found here are roughly 100,000 clones, 75% to 90% of them singletons; the top ten hold about a fifth. The sample taken for sequencing was PBMCs. The source is a man in his 60s with lung cancer.

This clone is a singleton in its sample. The chain joins TRBV3-1 (or the pseudogene TRBV3-2) to TRBJ1-1; D is perhaps TRBD1 (5 bases). Germline CDR1 is LGHDT and CDR2 is YNNKEL (reference sequence). V was clipped by 4 bases and J by 2 bases, with 8 bases between them. This CDR3 is built from 13 residues. The CDR3 reads CASSPQVNTEAFF. Written as DNA, the CDR3 is TGTGCCAGCAGCCCACAGGTTAACACTGAAGCTTTCTTT.

V and J are TRBV27 and TRBJ1-6; D unresolved. Trimming cost V 5 bases and J 3 bases, with 2 bases left between them. Germline CDR1 reads MNHEY; CDR2 reads SMNVEV (reference sequence). This CDR3 spans 12 amino acids. For the CDR3, the DNA is TGTGCCAGCAGTCACTATAATTCACCCCTCCACTTT. It encodes CASSHYNSPLHF.

The chain has TRBV5-1 and TRBJ1-1, with TRBD1 matching over 8 bases. Trimming at V came to 0 bases and at J to 5 bases, leaving 6 bases not matched to a gene. CDR3 length: 15 amino acids. Germline V lookup: CDR1 SGHRS, CDR2 YFSETQ. As DNA, the CDR3 is TGCGCCAGCAGCTTGGCGGCAGGGGGCAGGACTGAAGCTTTCTTT. Translating it yields CASSLAAGGRTEAFF. The full variable domain, in which reference TRBV5-1 and TRBJ1-1 provide the parts outside the CDR3, is KAGVTQTPRYLIKTRGQQVTLSCSPISGHRSVSWYQQTPGQGLQFLFEYFSETQRNKGNFPGRFSGRQFSNSRSEMNVSTLELGDSALYLCASSLAAGGRTEAFFGQGTRLTVV.

This chain joins TRBV5-1 and TRBJ2-5; D is possibly TRBD1 (5 bases). The CDR3 is made up of 16 amino acids. Trimming took off 2 bases at V and 5 bases at J, with 19 bases between the two ends. From germline, CDR1 is SGHRS and CDR2 YFSETQ. For the CDR3, the DNA is TGCGCCAGCAGCTTCGGGTATACAACCCCAGGGGAGACCCAGTACTTC. It codes for CASSFGYTTPGETQYF.

The chain links TRBV30 to TRBJ1-5; D unclear. With 3 bases removed from V and 5 bases from J, the gap between germline ends came to 14 bases. Looked up from germline, CDR1 is GTSNPN and CDR2 is SVGIG (reference sequence). This CDR3 has 14 amino acids. The CDR3 reads CAWRGESYDQPQHF. The CDR3 DNA sequence: TGTGCCTGGAGGGGTGAGAGTTATGATCAGCCCCAGCATTTT.

The chain links TRBV18 to TRBJ2-5; possible D gene TRBD1, 6 bases. The germline V gene has CDR1 KGHSH and CDR2 LQKENI. The CDR3 is 14 residues long. Trimming removed 2 bases at V and 3 bases at J, with 10 bases between. CDR3 DNA sequence: TGTGCCAGCTCACCAAGCGCAGGGGAAGAGACCCAGTACTTC. Amino acid sequence: CASSPSAGEETQYF.

The chain uses TRBV11-2 and TRBJ1-3, with TRBD1 matching over 8 bases. Germline V gene sequence: CDR1 SGHAT, CDR2 FQNNGV. CDR3 length: 15 amino acids. The ends lost 5 bases at V and 2 bases at J; junction bases unmatched: 5. The CDR3 DNA follows: TGTGCCAGCAGCCTCCTGACAGGGGCTGGAAACACCATATATTTT. As protein: CASSLLTGAGNTIYF.

This chain uses TRBV7-2 with TRBJ2-7; 9 nucleotides agree with TRBD1. The CDR3 totals 16 residues. CDR1 and CDR2 (germline): SGHTA, FQGNSA. Trimming at V came to 0 bases and at J to 3 bases, leaving 6 bases not matched to a gene. The CDR3 bases are TGTGCCAGCAGCTTAGCGCGGACAGGGGAAGGCTACGAGCAGTACTTC. This sequence encodes CASSLARTGEGYEQYF.

This clone has just one count. This chain uses TRBV29-1 with TRBJ1-5; D call uncertain. V shed 4 bases and J shed 2 bases, with 6 bases lying between them. The CDR3 runs 12 residues. CDR1 is SQVTM, CDR2 ANQGSEA, per germline. This CDR3 reads CSVAVGNQPQHF. DNA of the CDR3: TGCAGCGTTGCCGTGGGCAATCAGCCCCAGCATTTT. The full variable domain, in which reference TRBV29-1 and TRBJ1-5 provide the parts outside the CDR3, is SAVISQKPSRDICQRGTSLTIQCQVDSQVTMMFWYRQQPGQSLTLIATANQGSEATYESGFVIDKFPISRPNLTFSTLTVSNMSPEDSSIYLCSVAVGNQPQHFGDGTRLSIL.

The chain joins TRBV7-9 to TRBJ2-2, with D perhaps matching TRBD2 (5 bases). Germline assignment: CDR1 SEHNR and CDR2 FQNEAQ (reference sequence). This CDR3 spans 13 amino acids. V was shortened by 5 bases and J by 9 bases, with 13 bases between the two germline ends. The CDR3, as DNA: TGTGCCAGCAGCCAAAATGAGGGCCGGGAGCTGTTTTTT. This codes for CASSQNEGRELFF.

The chain has TRBV30 and TRBJ2-5; TRBD1 matches 10 bases. In germline, CDR1 is GTSNPN, CDR2 SVGIG (reference sequence). The CDR3 totals 12 residues. Losses at the gene ends were 3 bases for V and 9 bases for J; bases not matched to a gene: 4. The CDR3 reads CAWRTGGPAQYF. The CDR3 region has the DNA TGTGCCTGGAGGACAGGGGGCCCGGCCCAGTACTTC. The full variable domain, completed using reference TRBV30 and TRBJ2-5, is SQTIHQWPATLVQPVGSPLSLECTVEGTSNPNLYWYRQAAGRGLQLLFYSVGIGQISSEVPQNLSASRPQDRQFILSSKKLLLSDSGFYLCAWRTGGPAQYFGPGTRLLVL.

The table lists this clone with a count of one. The rearrangement links TRBV29-1 to TRBJ1-1, with D perhaps TRBD1 (6 bases). Germline V gives CDR1 SQVTM, CDR2 ANQGSEA. The CDR3 has 13 residues. The V end lost 5 bases, the J end lost 4 bases, and 14 bases lay between the germline ends. CDR3 DNA sequence: TGCAGCGTTTGGACAGAATCGATCACTGAAGCTTTCTTT. Protein: CSVWTESITEAFF.

The chain links TRBV30 to TRBJ1-1; D unresolved. The germline gives CDR1 GTSNPN, CDR2 SVGIG (reference sequence). The CDR3 contains 14 residues. V was cut by 1 base and J by 1 base, with 10 bases left in between. Here the CDR3 DNA reads TGTGCCTGGAGTGGAGTCTTCACGAACACTGAAGCTTTCTTT. It encodes CAWSGVFTNTEAFF.

This clone has just one count. The V and J genes are TRBV12-3 or TRBV12-4 and TRBJ2-7; D uncertain. The CDR3 runs 12 residues. Trimming removed 2 bases at V and 5 bases at J, with 7 bases between. The CDR3 nucleotides are TGTGCCAGCAGTTTAACTGGAAACGAGCAGTACGTC. Translation gives CASSLTGNEQYV.

The sample holds a few counts of this clone. The chain links TRBV5-1 to TRBJ1-1; no clear D. V was shortened by 0 bases and J by 0 bases, with 15 bases between the two germline ends. The CDR3 covers 17 residues. In germline, CDR1 is SGHRS, CDR2 YFSETQ. In DNA, the CDR3 is TGCGCCAGCAGCTTGGGGCGGGTGGCCTTAATGAACACTGAAGCTTTCTTT. Its protein product is CASSLGRVALMNTEAFF.

The rearrangement joins TRBV5-4 to TRBJ2-1, with 11 bases lining up with TRBD2. J lost 8 bases, V lost 1 base, and 2 bases had no gene match. The CDR3 extends over 14 amino acids. Germline V CDR1 and CDR2: SGHNT, YYREEE (reference sequence). CDR3 in DNA: TGTGCCAGCAGCTTGACTAGCGGGGGCGATGAGCAGTTCTTC. The encoded protein is CASSLTSGGDEQFF.

The chain couples TRBV18 to TRBJ2-5, with D maybe TRBD1 (6 bases). Germline assignment: CDR1 KGHSH and CDR2 LQKENI. Trimming removed 3 bases from V and 5 bases from J, with 10 bases in between. The CDR3 loop spans 13 amino acids. The CDR3 DNA reads as TGTGCCAGCTCACCGGCAGGGGAGGAGACCCAGTACTTC. This gives the protein CASSPAGEETQYF.

The CDR3 nucleotides read TGTGCCAGCAGGAATAGCGGGGGAGTCTACAATGAGCAGTTCTTC. This gives the protein CASRNSGGVYNEQFF. J is TRBJ2-1 and V is TRBV6-5; TRBD2 matches 9 bases. The CDR3 length is 15 residues. Germline lookup yields CDR1 MNHEY and CDR2 SVGAGI. V gave up 6 bases and J gave up 3 bases; unmatched junction bases: 6.

This chain uses TRBV6-5 with TRBJ1-5, with D maybe TRBD1 (6 bases). V dropped 6 bases and J dropped 2 bases, with 14 bases sitting between them. CDR1 and CDR2 (germline): MNHEY, SVGAGI. The CDR3 runs 15 residues. CDR3 residues: CASSPQGRGNQPQHF. CDR3 coding DNA: TGTGCCAGCAGCCCACAGGGACGGGGCAATCAGCCCCAGCATTTT.

This chain joins TRBV20-1 and TRBJ1-4; D not resolved. V lost 5 bases, J lost 4 bases, and 5 bases lay in between. Germline V gene data show CDR1 as DFQATT and CDR2 as SNEGSKA (reference sequence). The CDR3 runs to 11 residues. DNA for the CDR3: TGCAGTGCTGCTATTAATGAAAAACTGTTTTTT. Its translation is CSAAINEKLFF.

The chain uses TRBV7-3 and TRBJ1-6; the match to TRBD1 covers 7 bases. Losses at the gene ends were 4 bases for V and 11 bases for J; bases not matched to a gene: 8. This CDR3 is 14 amino acids long. Germline values: CDR1 SGHTA, CDR2 FQGTGA. DNA for the CDR3: TGTGCCAGCAGCTCCGGGATTGGGACAGCACCCCTCCACTTT. Translating it yields CASSSGIGTAPLHF.

The CDR3 here is CASSYIRSTGELFF. In DNA form, the CDR3 reads TGTGCCAGCAGTTACATCAGGTCCACCGGGGAGCTGTTTTTT. The chain is built from TRBV6-5 and TRBJ2-2; D remains ambiguous. Germline V gives CDR1 MNHEY, CDR2 SVGAGI. The CDR3 is made up of 14 amino acids. The V end was cut by 2 bases, the J end by 4 bases, with 8 bases between.

The gene calls are TRBV4-1 and TRBJ1-1; D unresolved. V lost 4 bases and J 4 bases, leaving 16 bases between the germline ends. Germline values: CDR1 MGHRA, CDR2 YSYEKL. This CDR3 is 15 amino acids long. CDR3 coding DNA: TGCGCCAGCAGCCGGACCCCAGCGGATGGCACTGAAGCTTTCTTT. As protein: CASSRTPADGTEAFF.

The chain links TRBV21-1 to TRBJ2-3; no DNA check was done on the table's D call, TRBD2. TRBV21-1 is recorded as a pseudogene. This CDR3 spans 18 amino acids. The CDR3 loop reads CASSSRLAGSLVADTQYF. CDR3 DNA sequence: TGTGCCAGCAGCTCGCGACTAGCGGGTAGTTTAGTGGCAGATACGCAGTATTTT.

The gene calls are TRBV6-6 and TRBJ2-7; D remains ambiguous. Germline CDR1 reads MNHNY; CDR2 reads SVGAGI (reference sequence). This CDR3 spans 11 amino acids. V shed 6 bases and J shed 2 bases, with 5 bases lying between them. CDR3 sequence (DNA): TGTGCCAGCAGGACAACCTACGAGCAGTACGTC. Encoded protein: CASRTTYEQYV.

This clone has just one count. The rearrangement joins TRBV2 to TRBJ2-7; D remains unclear. The CDR3 consists of 11 residues. V lost 7 bases and J 4 bases, leaving 8 bases between the germline ends. From germline, CDR1 is SNHLY and CDR2 FYNNEI. The CDR3 DNA is TGTGCCAGCATTTTAGGGTACGAGCAGTACTTC. It codes for CASILGYEQYF. The entire variable domain, with the rest obtained from reference TRBV2 and TRBJ2-7, is as follows: EPEVTQTPSHQVTQMGQEVILRCVPISNHLYFYWYRQILGQKVEFLVSFYNNEISEKSEIFDDQFSVERPDGSNFTLKIRSTKLEDSAMYFCASILGYEQYFGPGTRLTVT.

V gene TRBV6-1 combines with J gene TRBJ2-7; possible D gene TRBD2, 7 bases. The CDR3 is 12 residues long. CDR1 is MNHNS, CDR2 SASEGT, per germline. For the CDR3, the DNA is TGTGCCAGCAGTGAAGAGTTTCGGGGGGCGCGCGTC. Translated, it gives CASSEEFRGARV.